This TCR beta chain was recovered during a study of breast tumors, draining lymph nodes, adjacent tissues. Study results and caveats: Luminal-like breast cancer showed significantly greater tumor-nontumor repertoire similarity than basal-like breast cancer did. Tumor TCR diversity was below lymph nodes but above nontumor tissue. Findings are consistent with lymph node origin and intratumoral expansion of most tumor T cells. That most tumor T cells come from lymph nodes remained unproven.

This clonotype showed up just a few times. Its antigen is not identified. This may come from a read error, since a much larger clone is one base off. Breast cancer patients provided tissue from their axillary draining lymph nodes. TCRdb passed the multiplex PCR reads through MiXCR, listing each CDR3 protein once. The sample includes around 230,000 distinct CDR3 sequences, around 34% of them seen just once. This CDR3 has 14 amino acids. The germline CDR1 and CDR2 sequences are DFQATT and SNEGSKA (reference sequence). Sequenced material: axillary lymph node tissue. The rearrangement uses TRBV20-1 and TRBJ2-5, with 8 bases lining up with TRBD1. The origin of this receptor is a female donor with breast cancer. Some clones in this sample may be carry-over from other donors' samples. Here the CDR3 DNA reads TGCAGTGCTTTGGACAGGGCGTACCAAGCGACCCAGTACTTC. Translation: CSALDRAYQATQYF.